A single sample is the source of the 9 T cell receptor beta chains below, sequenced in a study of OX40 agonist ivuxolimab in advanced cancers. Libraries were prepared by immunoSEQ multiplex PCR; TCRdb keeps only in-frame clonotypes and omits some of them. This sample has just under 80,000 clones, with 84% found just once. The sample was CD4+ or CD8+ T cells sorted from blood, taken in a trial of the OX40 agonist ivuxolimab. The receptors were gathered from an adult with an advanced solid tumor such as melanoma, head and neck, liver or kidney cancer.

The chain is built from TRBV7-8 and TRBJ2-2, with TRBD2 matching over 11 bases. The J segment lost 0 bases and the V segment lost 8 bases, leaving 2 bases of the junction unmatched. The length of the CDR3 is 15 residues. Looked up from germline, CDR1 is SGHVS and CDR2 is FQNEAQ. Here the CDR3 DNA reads TGTGCCAGCTATAGCGGGAGGGCGAACACCGGGGAGCTGTTTTTT. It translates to CASYSGRANTGELFF.

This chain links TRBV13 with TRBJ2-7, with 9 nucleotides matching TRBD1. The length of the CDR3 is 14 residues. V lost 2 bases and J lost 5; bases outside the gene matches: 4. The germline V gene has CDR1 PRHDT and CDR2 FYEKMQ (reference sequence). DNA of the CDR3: TGTGCCAGCAGCTTATACAGGGGGCTCGACGAGCAGTACTTC. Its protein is CASSLYRGLDEQYF.

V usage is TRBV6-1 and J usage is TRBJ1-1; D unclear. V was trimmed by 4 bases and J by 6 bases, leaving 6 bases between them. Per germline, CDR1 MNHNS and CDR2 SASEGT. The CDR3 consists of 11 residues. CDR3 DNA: TGTGCCAGCAGTGGGCGGGCTGAAGCTTTCTTT. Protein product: CASSGRAEAFF.

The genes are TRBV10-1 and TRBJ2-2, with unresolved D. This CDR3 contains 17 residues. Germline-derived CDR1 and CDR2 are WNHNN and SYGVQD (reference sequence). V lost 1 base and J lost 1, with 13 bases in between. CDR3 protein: CASSEFGKGKNTGELFF. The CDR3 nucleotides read TGCGCCAGCAGTGAGTTTGGAAAGGGAAAGAACACCGGGGAGCTGTTTTTT.

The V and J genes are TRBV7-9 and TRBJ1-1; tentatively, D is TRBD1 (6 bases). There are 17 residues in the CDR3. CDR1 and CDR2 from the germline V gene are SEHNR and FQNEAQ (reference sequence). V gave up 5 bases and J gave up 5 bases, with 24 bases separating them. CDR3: CASSNAARTGRGTEAFF. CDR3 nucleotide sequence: TGTGCCAGCAGCAATGCCGCCCGAACAGGGCGAGGGACTGAAGCTTTCTTT. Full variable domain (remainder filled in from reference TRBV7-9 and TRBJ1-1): DTGVSQNPRHKITKRGQNVTFRCDPISEHNRLYWYRQTLGQGPEFLTYFQNEAQLEKSRLLSDRFSAERPKGSFSTLEIQRTEQGDSAMYLCASSNAARTGRGTEAFFGQGTRLTVV.

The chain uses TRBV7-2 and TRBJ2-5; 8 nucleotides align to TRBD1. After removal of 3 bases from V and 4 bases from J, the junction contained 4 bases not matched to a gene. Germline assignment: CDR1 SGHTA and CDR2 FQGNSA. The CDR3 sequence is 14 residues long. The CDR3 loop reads CASSLSGGRETQYF. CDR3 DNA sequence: TGTGCCAGCAGCTTGTCAGGGGGCCGAGAGACCCAGTACTTC.

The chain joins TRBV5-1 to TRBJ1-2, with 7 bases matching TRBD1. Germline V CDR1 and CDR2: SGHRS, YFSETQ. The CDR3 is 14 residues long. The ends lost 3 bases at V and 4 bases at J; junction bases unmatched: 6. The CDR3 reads CASSSGQPSYGYTF. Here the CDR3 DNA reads TGCGCCAGCAGCTCGGGACAGCCATCCTATGGCTACACCTTC.

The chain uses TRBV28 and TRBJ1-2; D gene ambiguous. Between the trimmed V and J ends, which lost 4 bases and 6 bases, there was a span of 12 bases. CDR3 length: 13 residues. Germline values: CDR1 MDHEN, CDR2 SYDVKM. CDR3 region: CASSWSDLNGYTF. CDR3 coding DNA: TGTGCCAGCAGTTGGTCCGATCTTAATGGCTACACCTTC.

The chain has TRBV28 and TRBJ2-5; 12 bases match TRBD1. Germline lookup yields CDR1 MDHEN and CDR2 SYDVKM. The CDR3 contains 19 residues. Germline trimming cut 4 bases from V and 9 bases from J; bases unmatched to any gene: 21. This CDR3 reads CASSSGQGASAEVELAQYF. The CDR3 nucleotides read TGTGCCAGCAGTTCGGGACAGGGGGCGTCTGCGGAAGTGGAACTAGCCCAGTACTTC.